This T cell receptor beta chain derives from a study of T-cell reconstitution after alpha-beta-depleted transplantation in children. This clonotype has at least ten counts. As it was prepared, the TCRbeta library received unique molecular identifiers. A single record per CDR3 protein comes from TCRdb applying MiXCR to the PCR reads. The sample lists around 380,000 distinct CDR3 sequences, approximately 10% occurring once. This CDR3 region has 14 residues. The V end lost 1 base, the J end lost 0 bases, and 6 bases lay between the germline ends. Germline CDR1 reads DFQATT; CDR2 reads SNEGSKA (reference sequence).

The sequencing used PBMCs from the stem cell graft donor, collected from the stem cell graft. The chain recombines TRBV20-1 with TRBJ1-4; tentatively, D is TRBD1 (6 bases). This clonotype was obtained from a human donor who donated a stem cell graft to a child with acute myeloid leukemia. The CDR3 here is CSARGGPTNEKLFF. In DNA, the CDR3 is TGCAGTGCTAGAGGGGGGCCAACTAATGAAAAACTGTTTTTT.